The 19 T cell receptor beta chains listed next were all sequenced from one sample in a study of T-cell reconstitution after alpha-beta-depleted transplantation in children. For TCRbeta, the library was prepared with unique molecular identifiers. Via MiXCR, TCRdb re-called the PCR reads, giving one row per CDR3 protein. The top ten hold 5% to 7% of the sample, which has 200,000 to 250,000 distinct CDR3 sequences, 8% to 9.5% seen once. This material consisted of PBMCs from the stem cell graft donor, taken from the stem cell graft. The source of these receptors is a human donor who donated a stem cell graft to a child with acute lymphoblastic leukemia.

Regarding this clonotype: A much bigger clone sits one base away, suggesting this may be a read error. The CDR3 loop reads CCAPKGLAGGLYNEQFF. CDR3 bases: TGCTGTGCTCCAAAAGGACTAGCGGGGGGGCTCTACAATGAGCAGTTCTTC. The genes are TRBV20-1 and TRBJ2-1; 15 nucleotides align to TRBD2. The CDR3 contains 17 residues. From germline, CDR1 is DFQATT and CDR2 SNEGSKA (reference sequence).

This clonotype was seen more than once but under ten times. The chain recombines TRBV13 with TRBJ1-4; perhaps TRBD1 as D (5 bases). Trimming left V 4 bases short and J 5 bases short, with 11 bases between. Germline CDR1 PRHDT, CDR2 FYEKMQ (reference sequence). CDR3 size: 14 residues. CDR3 in DNA: TGTGCCAGCAGCTGGGGCCGGGGGAATGAAAAACTGTTTTTT. It encodes CASSWGRGNEKLFF. The entire variable domain, with the rest obtained from reference TRBV13 and TRBJ1-4, is as follows: AAGVIQSPRHLIKEKRETATLKCYPIPRHDTVYWYQQGPGQDPQFLISFYEKMQSDKGSIPDRFSAQQFSDYHSELNMSSLELGDSALYFCASSWGRGNEKLFFGSGTQLSVL.

Many counts were recorded for this clonotype. V usage is TRBV27 and J usage is TRBJ1-4; TRBD1 is a possible D gene (5 bases). The CDR3 is 15 amino acids. V was trimmed by 3 bases and J by 2 bases, leaving 10 bases between them. Germline lookup yields CDR1 MNHEY and CDR2 SMNVEV (reference sequence). Written as DNA, the CDR3 is TGTGCCAGCAGTTTCGAGGGACGGACTAATGAAAAACTGTTTTTT. This encodes CASSFEGRTNEKLFF.

This clonotype was counted many times. The genes are TRBV20-1 and TRBJ2-6; TRBD1 might be the D (6 bases). In germline, CDR1 is DFQATT, CDR2 SNEGSKA (reference sequence). The CDR3 spans 15 residues. The V and J ends lost 3 bases and 0 bases respectively, with 9 bases between them. In DNA, the CDR3 is TGCAGTGCTAGCATGGGACACTCTGGGGCCAACGTCCTGACTTTC. It is translated as CSASMGHSGANVLTF.

This clonotype was counted only a few times. V and J are TRBV18 and TRBJ2-7; D not certain. V lost 3 bases and J 7 bases, leaving 16 bases between the germline ends. CDR1 is KGHSH, CDR2 LQKENI, per germline. The CDR3 extends over 14 amino acids. CDR3 bases: TGTGCCAGCTCACCGAGTGGGTCGTCCGGGGAGCAGTACTTC. It yields the protein CASSPSGSSGEQYF.

This chain joins TRBV18 and TRBJ1-1; TRBD1 matches 8 bases. With V trimmed by 6 bases and J by 6 bases, 6 bases remained unmatched. The CDR3 loop spans 13 amino acids. The germline CDR1 and CDR2 sequences are KGHSH and LQKENI. The DNA of the CDR3 is TGTGCCAGCTCGCGTGGGACAGGCCCTGAAGCTTTCTTT. Protein sequence: CASSRGTGPEAFF.

This clonotype was detected only a few times. This chain connects TRBV20-1 to TRBJ1-2; D is ambiguous. This CDR3 is built from 17 residues. Trimming pared 3 bases from V and 0 bases from J, leaving 20 bases between. Germline CDR1 is DFQATT and CDR2 is SNEGSKA (reference sequence). This CDR3 is CSARDPEAVKTNYGYTF. In DNA form, the CDR3 reads TGCAGTGCTAGGGATCCTGAGGCCGTAAAAACTAACTATGGCTACACCTTC.

This clonotype was seen more than once but under ten times. The chain joins TRBV7-9 to TRBJ1-4; D is undetermined. Per the germline V gene, CDR1 is SEHNR and CDR2 is FQNEAQ (reference sequence). V dropped 5 bases and J dropped 1 base, with 11 bases sitting between them. This CDR3 has 15 amino acids. CDR3 DNA sequence: TGTGCCAGCAGCCCGTCCGAGCGAACTAATGAAAAACTGTTTTTT. This encodes CASSPSERTNEKLFF.

This clonotype has more than one count but fewer than ten. This chain uses TRBV6-1 with TRBJ1-1; D ambiguous. From germline, CDR1 is MNHNS and CDR2 SASEGT. The CDR3 contains 15 residues. Trimming removed 5 bases from V and 5 bases from J, with 18 bases in between. The CDR3 DNA reads as TGTGCCAGCAGTCCCCAGATAGGGTGGGGTACTGAAGCTTTCTTT. It encodes CASSPQIGWGTEAFF.

In regard to this clonotype: A read error may explain this, as a much larger clone is one base away. V and J are TRBV29-1 and TRBJ1-2; 7 positions match TRBD1. CDR3 length equals 14 residues. Germline CDR1 reads SQVTM; CDR2 reads ANQGSEA. The J segment lost 8 bases and the V segment lost 6 bases, leaving 15 bases of the junction unmatched. The CDR3 DNA reads as TGCAGCGTCTCCCTACAGACTACAGGGGTCGGCTACACCTTC. Encoded protein: CSVSLQTTGVGYTF.

This clonotype was seen a handful of times. This chain links TRBV4-1 with TRBJ1-1, with D maybe TRBD1 (5 bases). This CDR3 comprises 14 residues. CDR1 and CDR2 from the germline V gene are MGHRA and YSYEKL. Trimming pared 6 bases from V and 4 bases from J, leaving 15 bases between. CDR3 DNA sequence: TGCGCCAGCAGAAGGGGCCCTTTGAGCACTGAAGCTTTCTTT. Encoded protein: CASRRGPLSTEAFF.

The chain couples TRBV5-1 to TRBJ2-1; TRBD2 matches at 8 bases. Losses at the gene ends were 4 bases for V and 7 bases for J; bases not matched to a gene: 13. The CDR3 spans 16 residues. The germline CDR1 and CDR2 sequences are SGHRS and YFSETQ. DNA for the CDR3: TGCGCCAGCAGCCCGAGAACGGGGGGGAGCGGGAATGAGCAGTTCTTC. Translation gives CASSPRTGGSGNEQFF.

In its sample, this clonotype was seen a few times. The J gene is TRBJ2-3, the V gene TRBV6-2 or TRBV6-3; D unresolved. Trimming removed 2 bases from V and 1 base from J, with 10 bases in between. Germline lookup yields CDR1 MNHEY and CDR2 SVGEGT. The CDR3 consists of 15 residues. This CDR3 reads CASSYPELGTDTQYF. For the CDR3, the DNA is TGTGCCAGCAGTTACCCTGAATTGGGCACAGATACGCAGTATTTT.

In its sample, this clonotype was seen many times. This chain joins TRBV10-2 and TRBJ2-7; D tentatively reads TRBD1 or TRBD2 (6 bases each). Per germline, CDR1 WSHSY and CDR2 SAAADI. There are 15 residues in the CDR3. Trimming took off 8 bases at V and 3 bases at J, with 20 bases between the two ends. The CDR3 protein is CASSPEGGIYYEQYF. The DNA of the CDR3 is TGCGCCAGCTCCCCCGAGGGGGGAATATACTACGAGCAGTACTTC.

This clonotype showed up many times. The chain links TRBV20-1 to TRBJ2-7, with a weak D call TRBD1 (6 bases). Between the trimmed V and J ends, which lost 0 bases and 0 bases, there was a span of 15 bases. The CDR3 loop spans 16 amino acids. Germline CDR1 DFQATT, CDR2 SNEGSKA (reference sequence). The DNA of the CDR3 is TGCAGTGCTAGAGAACCAAAAGGGGGTATCTCCTACGAGCAGTACTTC. Encoded protein: CSAREPKGGISYEQYF.

This clonotype was counted a few times. The genes are TRBV29-1 and TRBJ2-7; tentatively, D is TRBD1 (6 bases). Germline loops: CDR1 SQVTM, CDR2 ANQGSEA. V shed 8 bases and J shed 4 bases, with 12 bases lying between them. The CDR3 covers 11 residues. CDR3 in DNA: TGCAGCACCGGGACACTTTACGAGCAGTACTTC. Translation: CSTGTLYEQYF.

The chain carries TRBV20-1 and TRBJ1-2, with TRBD1 matching 9 bases. The CDR3 spans 14 residues. CDR1 DFQATT and CDR2 SNEGSKA come from the germline V gene (reference sequence). Trimming removed 5 bases from V and 7 bases from J; junction bases left unmatched: 11. DNA of the CDR3: TGCAGTGCTGACGCGAAACAGGGGGCCTCTGGCTACACCTTC. Residues: CSADAKQGASGYTF.

The chain uses TRBV29-1 and TRBJ2-3, with 8 bases aligning to TRBD2. The germline CDR1 and CDR2 sequences are SQVTM and ANQGSEA. The CDR3 consists of 14 residues. With 7 bases clipped from V and 3 bases from J, the junction kept 9 bases outside the gene matches. The CDR3 is CSGGLGGTTDTQYF. The CDR3 nucleotides are TGCAGCGGGGGACTAGGAGGGACGACAGATACGCAGTATTTT.

This clonotype was picked up many times. This chain connects TRBV20-1 to TRBJ2-7, with D possibly TRBD1 on 6 matching bases. V dropped 3 bases and J dropped 0 bases, with 9 bases sitting between them. This CDR3 contains 13 residues. Germline V CDR1 and CDR2: DFQATT, SNEGSKA (reference sequence). The CDR3 here is CSASQGSSYEQYF. DNA of the CDR3: TGCAGTGCTAGTCAGGGGAGCTCCTACGAGCAGTACTTC.